A selection of T cell receptor beta chains follows, all from one sample in a study of cytomegalovirus exposure and HLA in healthy donors. Sequencing used immunoSEQ multiplex PCR; TCRdb keeps in-frame clones, though not all of them. The sample shows around 140,000 clones, roughly 79% of them seen only once. The source material was PBMCs. All receptors derive from a woman between 35 and 50 years old in good health and CMV-seronegative. CDR3s leave out the opening cysteine and the closing phenylalanine or tryptophan. The D gene is left open where the match is weak.

d_gene	v_gene	len	CDR3aa
.	TRBV2	12	ASKGSYSNQPQH
TRBD1	TRBV7-2	13	ASSLGRGRIHEQY
TRBD1	TRBV6-1	12	ASSVQGANQPQH
TRBD1	TRBV25-1	13	ASSPSWTGNGEAF
TRBD1	TRBV5-4	11	ASRGQPNTEAF
.	TRBV9	14	ASSPLGGIVDTEAF
TRBD1	TRBV13	13	ASSAGQLKNTEAF
TRBD1	TRBV5-1	15	ASSRGTGNYMNTEAF
TRBD1	TRBV2	14	ASNGQGANMNTEAF
.	TRBV20-1	9	SASPRAEAF
TRBD1	TRBV6-5	12	ASSLTGSTGELF
TRBD1	TRBV18	13	ASSSGTALTGELF
.	TRBV4-1	10	ASSQQGSGQY
TRBD2	TRBV6-4	13	ASSERAGGYNEQF
.	TRBV5-1	13	ASSLGQTGTDTQY
.	TRBV7-2	13	ASSLPPTGNQPQH
TRBD2	TRBV10-3	12	AIRGAGGHNEQF
.	TRBV29-1	12	SVDRDNSGNTIY
TRBD1	TRBV4-2	15	ASSQVEFPDRTYEQY
TRBD1	TRBV4-3	13	ASSQEDRLNSPLH
.	TRBV7-9	13	SSSSHLTLSTEAF
.	TRBV5-8	14	ASSLGREATNEKLF
.	TRBV10-2	10	ASSQGNTEAF
TRBD1	TRBV28	13	ASRTPGTANNEQF
TRBD2	TRBV10-3	15	AIRVTSGGGSTDTQY
TRBD1	TRBV6-6	11	ASREQGRYGYT